Listed below are T cell receptor beta chains from one sample, sequenced in a study of read filtering for tumor transcriptome and immune sequencing. TCRdb called the reads again in MiXCR, with one record for every CDR3 protein. The sample has around 130,000 distinct CDR3 sequences; 10% to 15% are singletons. Sequences were obtained from a population of CD138-negative cells sorted from bone marrow. These receptors were taken from a donor aged 40 or over with multiple myeloma. Both conserved end residues are part of each CDR3. A D gene is named only where the DNA matches it firmly. The size field is filled for only some rows; it gives once, few, many or a size class.

D gene,J gene,clone size,V gene,CDR3 DNA,CDR3 protein
NA,TRBJ1-6,many,TRBV4-1,TGCGCCAGCAGCCAAGACCCCCCGCAGTTGGATAATTCACCCCTCCACTTT,CASSQDPPQLDNSPLHF
TRBD2,TRBJ2-2,many,TRBV28,TGTGCCAGCTCAACAGGACTAGCCGGAGAGGGCGGGGAGCTGTTTTTT,CASSTGLAGEGGELFF
NA,TRBJ2-5,few,TRBV6-5,TGTGCCAGCAGCCGGACAACCCAAGAGACCCAGTACTTC,CASSRTTQETQYF
NA,TRBJ2-3,few,TRBV10-3,TGTGCCATCTCCGAGGCGGACCGGGTCACAGATACGCAGTATTTT,CAISEADRVTDTQYF
NA,TRBJ1-4,NA,TRBV6-5,TGTGCCAGCAACGGGACACCGCTTGAAAAACTGTTTTTT,CASNGTPLEKLFF
NA,TRBJ2-1,many,TRBV20-1,TGCAGTGCGACTCGGAGTGGAAAGGGTGAGCAGTTCTTC,CSATRSGKGEQFF
NA,TRBJ1-1,NA,TRBV7-2,TGTGCCAGCAGCTTAGGTTCGGTAGCTTTCTTT,CASSLGSVAFF
NA,TRBJ2-1,many,TRBV10-3,TGTGCCATCAGTGAGTTGCCTCCGCACGAAAGCTCCTACAATGAGCAGTTCTTC,CAISELPPHESSYNEQFF
TRBD1,TRBJ1-4,many,TRBV2,TGTGCCAGCAGTGGTGGGGGACAGGTGAATGAAAAACTGTTTTTT,CASSGGGQVNEKLFF
NA,TRBJ2-7,NA,TRBV7-2,TGTGCCAGCAGCTTAGCCGCCCAGACCCAGGTCTACGAGCAGTACTTC,CASSLAAQTQVYEQYF
TRBD1,TRBJ2-2,many,TRBV5-1,TGCGCCAGCAGCCGGAGGACAGGACAGGCCGGGGAGCTGTTTTTT,CASSRRTGQAGELFF
NA,TRBJ2-3,many,TRBV29-1,TGCAGCGTTGTCTCGGGGACAGATACGCAGTATTTT,CSVVSGTDTQYF
TRBD1,TRBJ1-4,many,TRBV7-8,TGTGCCAGCAGCTTAGATAGGACAGGGGGCGGTCTCCTGTTTTTT,CASSLDRTGGGLLFF
TRBD2,TRBJ2-7,many,TRBV5-1,TGCGCCAGCAGCCAAGGAAAGCGGGAACCGGGGCAGTACTTC,CASSQGKREPGQYF
TRBD2,TRBJ2-7,many,TRBV20-1,TGCAGTGCTAGAGAGGGGACTAGAGCGATTGAGCAGTACTTC,CSAREGTRAIEQYF
NA,TRBJ2-5,few,TRBV5-5,TGTGCCAGCAGCTTGGTTTCAGGGGCAGAGACCCAGTACTTC,CASSLVSGAETQYF
NA,TRBJ1-6,NA,TRBV6-2/TRBV6-3,TGTGCCAGCCGTAATAATTCACCCCTCCACTTT,CASRNNSPLHF
TRBD2,TRBJ2-7,many,TRBV20-1,TGCAGTGCTAGAGATCCCTGGGGAGGGGAGGTCTACGAGCAGTACTTC,CSARDPWGGEVYEQYF
TRBD2,TRBJ2-5,many,TRBV19,TGTGCCAGTAGTACCCTAGCGGGAGATGGGACCCAGTACTTC,CASSTLAGDGTQYF
NA,TRBJ2-7,many,TRBV20-1,TGCAGTGCCTCGACCCACGGCCCCTACGAGCAGTACTTC,CSASTHGPYEQYF
TRBD2,TRBJ2-2,few,TRBV24-1,TGTGCCACCGGGCAAAGCCGGGGGGTCGCGAACACCGGGGAGCTGTTTTTT,CATGQSRGVANTGELFF
NA,TRBJ1-4,NA,TRBV6-5,TGTGCCAGCAGTTATGTAGAGGGAGGAGATGAAAAACTGTTTTTT,CASSYVEGGDEKLFF
TRBD2,TRBJ2-1,few,TRBV11-2,TGTGCCAGCAGCTTAATTATCGGGGGGTACAATGAGCAGTTCTTC,CASSLIIGGYNEQFF
NA,TRBJ2-5,many,TRBV28,TGTGCCAGCAGTTTCAGGGGCCTGGGGACCCAGTACTTC,CASSFRGLGTQYF
NA,TRBJ1-5,many,TRBV20-1,TGCAGTGCTATCCCCGGGGCTGGCAATCAGCCCCAGCATTTT,CSAIPGAGNQPQHF
TRBD1,TRBJ2-1,many,TRBV5-1,TGCGCCAGCAGCACCACCGGGACAGGGGCATCAAATGAGCAGTTCTTC,CASSTTGTGASNEQFF
NA,TRBJ1-5,many,TRBV6-6,TGTGCCAGCAGTTACCACTCCCTGGCTAGCAATCAGCCCCAGCATTTT,CASSYHSLASNQPQHF
TRBD1,TRBJ2-3,many,TRBV7-2,TGTGCCAGCAGCTTAGAGGACAGGGGCTTGGATACGCAGTATTTT,CASSLEDRGLDTQYF
TRBD1,TRBJ2-2,many,TRBV28,TGTGCCAGCAGTTTATCCTACAGGGGAGCCGGGGAGCTGTTTTTT,CASSLSYRGAGELFF
TRBD1,TRBJ1-1,many,TRBV7-8,TGTGCCAGCAGCTTTTACAGGGGTGACACTGAAGCTTTCTTT,CASSFYRGDTEAFF
TRBD1,TRBJ2-5,many,TRBV2,TGTGCCAGCAATGAGGGGGCAGAGACCCAGTACTTC,CASNEGAETQYF
NA,TRBJ2-5,many,TRBV4-1,TGCGCCAGCAGCCAAGATGAGGCTGTTGTTTCGGCCCAGTACTTC,CASSQDEAVVSAQYF
TRBD2,TRBJ2-1,many,TRBV3-1,TGTGCCAGCAGCCAAGATCTAGCGGGAGGTGGAGAGCAGTTCTTC,CASSQDLAGGGEQFF
NA,TRBJ2-3,NA,TRBV7-9,TGTGCCAGCAGCCACCCCAGGGCCCCGACAGATACGCAGTATTTT,CASSHPRAPTDTQYF
NA,TRBJ2-1,many,TRBV9,TGTGCCAGCAGCGTAGATCTAGGGGTCTACTATGAGCAGTTCTTC,CASSVDLGVYYEQFF
TRBD2,TRBJ2-7,NA,TRBV20-1,TGCAGTGCTGAAGCCTCAGCGGGAAGGGCCTACGAGCAGTACTTC,CSAEASAGRAYEQYF
NA,TRBJ2-5,many,TRBV20-1,TGCAGTGCTTTAGACCTCGAGAGGGGAGCTCGTGAGACCCAGTACTTC,CSALDLERGARETQYF
TRBD2,TRBJ2-2,NA,TRBV5-4,TGTGCCAGCAGCTTCCTCGCGGGGGGGCTTGGCGGGGAGCTGTTTTTT,CASSFLAGGLGGELFF
NA,TRBJ2-3,many,TRBV12-3/TRBV12-4,TGTGCCAGCAGCGCGGGGACACCCGGGGATACGCAGTATTTT,CASSAGTPGDTQYF
NA,TRBJ1-6,many,TRBV12-3/TRBV12-4,TGTGCCAGCAGTTTCCCAAATTCACCCCTCCACTTT,CASSFPNSPLHF
TRBD1,TRBJ1-5,many,TRBV28,TGTGCCAGCGGGGGGACAGAGGACAATCAGCCCCAGCATTTT,CASGGTEDNQPQHF
NA,TRBJ2-3,many,TRBV14,TGTGCCAGCAGCCGAGGAAGGTTGGTCGCAGATACGCAGTATTTT,CASSRGRLVADTQYF
TRBD1,TRBJ1-3,NA,TRBV28,TGTGCCAGCAGTTTATCCGGACAGGGGAAGGGAAACACCATATATTTT,CASSLSGQGKGNTIYF
NA,TRBJ1-5,many,TRBV18,TGTGCCAGCTCACCTGACCCTGGGAACAGTCAGCCCCAGCATTTT,CASSPDPGNSQPQHF
NA,TRBJ1-5,many,TRBV5-1,TGCGCCAGCAGCTTGGGGGATGGTGATCAGCCCCAGCATTTT,CASSLGDGDQPQHF
NA,TRBJ1-5,NA,TRBV15,TGTGCCACCAGCAGACCGTCCGGGGGAACTCAGCCCCAGCATTTT,CATSRPSGGTQPQHF
TRBD1,TRBJ1-4,many,TRBV7-2,TGTGCCAGCAGCTTAGTGGGAACAGGGGTGGAAAAACTGTTTTTT,CASSLVGTGVEKLFF
TRBD1,TRBJ1-5,few,TRBV6-1,TGTGCCAGCAGGATGGAGGGGGCGAAGAAGCAGCCCCAGCATTTT,CASRMEGAKKQPQHF
NA,TRBJ1-2,many,TRBV4-2,TGTGCCAGCAGCCAAGATTTACAAGGTTTCGGAGGCTACACCTTC,CASSQDLQGFGGYTF